Listed below are T cell receptor beta chains from one sample, sequenced in a study of T cells in Graves' hyperthyroidism and ophthalmopathy. TCRdb reprocessed the multiplex PCR reads via MiXCR and lists one record per CDR3 protein. The sample holds around 690,000 distinct CDR3 sequences; around 21% are singletons and the top ten take 30% to 40%. Sequencing was performed on blood. The receptors come from a man under 40 with Graves' ophthalmopathy. Each CDR3 is given with its conserved first and last residue. A D gene is named only where the DNA matches it firmly. The size entry is marked missing in some rows and otherwise reads once, few, many or a size class.

few,TRBD2,TRBV6-1,TRBJ2-1,TGTGCCAGCAGTGCACTAGCGGGAGGGGTGGGGCCCTACAATGAGCAGTTCTTC,CASSALAGGVGPYNEQFF
-,TRBD2,TRBV6-2/TRBV6-3,TRBJ2-7,TGTGCCAGCAGTGCTAGCGGGTATTACGAGCAGTACTTC,CASSASGYYEQYF
many,-,TRBV11-2,TRBJ2-1,TGTGCCACCGGCCGAGCGTTACTTTACAATGAGCAGTTCTTC,CATGRALLYNEQFF
-,TRBD2,TRBV3-1,TRBJ2-3,TGTGCCAGCAGCCAAGAGAGTACTAGCGGGAGGATCACAGATACGCAGTATTTT,CASSQESTSGRITDTQYF
few,-,TRBV6-2/TRBV6-3,TRBJ1-1,TGTGCCAGCAGATCAGTCAGCACTGAAGCTTTCTTT,CASRSVSTEAFF
many,TRBD2,TRBV28,TRBJ2-7,TGTGCCAGCACCTCTAAGCGGGGCGACGTAAGTGAGCAGTACTTC,CASTSKRGDVSEQYF
-,-,TRBV7-9,TRBJ1-2,TGTGCCAGCAGCTTGTCCCTGGGACGGAACCATGGCTACACCTTC,CASSLSLGRNHGYTF
many,TRBD2,TRBV5-1,TRBJ2-7,TGCGCCAGCAGCTTGACTAGCGGGAAGCCAAACCCTTACGAGCAGTACTTC,CASSLTSGKPNPYEQYF
few,-,TRBV7-3,TRBJ2-1,TGTGCCAGCAGCCCTCAAGGGGTGGGGTACAATGAGCAGTTCTTC,CASSPQGVGYNEQFF
-,-,TRBV7-6,TRBJ2-7,TGTGCCAGCAGCTTAGAACAGGACTCCTACGAGCAGTACTTC,CASSLEQDSYEQYF
many,-,TRBV11-2,TRBJ2-7,TGTGCCAGCAGCCCCCTCCGACGGGAGAACTACGAGCAGTACTTC,CASSPLRRENYEQYF
many,TRBD2,TRBV20-1,TRBJ2-7,TGCAGTGCTAGAGATCTAGCGGCCCACTCCTACGAGCAGTACTTC,CSARDLAAHSYEQYF
once,-,TRBV14,TRBJ1-3,TGTGCCAGCAGCCAGTCTTCCGTTTCCGGAAACACCATATATTTT,CASSQSSVSGNTIYF
many,-,TRBV11-2,TRBJ1-2,TGTGCCAGCAGCTTAAACAGGGATGGCTACACCTTC,CASSLNRDGYTF
-,TRBD2,TRBV9,TRBJ2-5,TGTGCCAGCAGCGTAGGAATTAGCGGGAGTAAAGAGACCCAGTACTTC,CASSVGISGSKETQYF
-,-,TRBV3-1,TRBJ2-7,TGTGCCAGCAGCCAAGCGGACTCGTCCGAGCAGTACTTC,CASSQADSSEQYF
-,-,TRBV20-1,TRBJ1-1,TGCAGTGCTAGACGCGGAGGGCCAGTCACTGAAGCTTTCTTT,CSARRGGPVTEAFF
few,-,TRBV11-2,TRBJ1-6,TGTGCCAACAGCTTAGATCGTTGGGCAGGGCGGCCTTCACCCCTCCACTTT,CANSLDRWAGRPSPLHF
few,TRBD2,TRBV7-2,TRBJ2-7,TGTGCCAGCAGCTCCGTACTAGCGATTAGCTCCTACGAGCAGTACTTC,CASSSVLAISSYEQYF
-,TRBD2,TRBV4-1,TRBJ2-1,TGCGCCAGCAGCCAGGCACGTAGCGGGAGGGTAAGTGGTGAGCAGTTCTTC,CASSQARSGRVSGEQFF
many,TRBD2,TRBV3-1,TRBJ2-1,TGTGCCAGCAGCCGTAGACGTAGCGGGGGCTTGAATGAGCAGTTCTTC,CASSRRRSGGLNEQFF
-,-,TRBV7-9,TRBJ2-1,TGTGCCAGCAGCTGGCCGTCGACAGGTTTGAATGAGCAGTTCTTC,CASSWPSTGLNEQFF
-,-,TRBV7-8,TRBJ2-3,TGTGCCAGCACCAATGGACGGCTCCAGTATTTT,CASTNGRLQYF